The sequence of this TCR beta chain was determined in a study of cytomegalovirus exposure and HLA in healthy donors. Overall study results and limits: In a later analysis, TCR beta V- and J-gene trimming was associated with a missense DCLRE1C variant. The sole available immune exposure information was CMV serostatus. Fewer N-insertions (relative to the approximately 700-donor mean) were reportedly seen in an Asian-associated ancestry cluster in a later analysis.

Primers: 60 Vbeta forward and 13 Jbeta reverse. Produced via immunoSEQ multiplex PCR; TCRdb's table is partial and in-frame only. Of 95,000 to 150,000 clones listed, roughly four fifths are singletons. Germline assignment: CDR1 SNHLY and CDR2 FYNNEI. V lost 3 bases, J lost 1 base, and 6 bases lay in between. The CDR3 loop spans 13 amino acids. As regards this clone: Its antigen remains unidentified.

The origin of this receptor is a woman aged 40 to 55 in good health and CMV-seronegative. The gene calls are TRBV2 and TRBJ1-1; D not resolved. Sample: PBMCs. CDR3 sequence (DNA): TGTGCCAGCAGTGATTCCGGGAACACTGAAGCTTTCTTT. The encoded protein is CASSDSGNTEAFF.